What follows are 15 T cell receptor beta chains derived from one specimen sequenced in a study of CD8+ T cells in alopecia areata. Extracted from the samples, RNA was reverse transcribed into cDNA to serve as the sequencing template. The data were produced by immunoSEQ multiplex PCR, yet TCRdb's version contains in-frame clones alone and is incomplete. The table records under 40,000 clones, 55% of them present only once. Input material: NKG2D-high CD8+ T cells sorted from blood. These receptor sequences come from a human donor with alopecia areata.

The J gene is TRBJ2-7, the V gene TRBV5-1; 8 bases fit TRBD2. With V trimmed by 0 bases and J by 6 bases, 11 bases remained unmatched. Germline CDR1 SGHRS, CDR2 YFSETQ. The CDR3 has 16 amino acids. In DNA, the CDR3 is TGCGCCAGCAGCTTGGCCGGGGGACTAGGAAAAGGCGAGCAGTACTTC. Its protein product is CASSLAGGLGKGEQYF.

This clone turned up a few times. The chain links TRBV7-9 to TRBJ2-7, with TRBD1 matching 8 bases. The germline gives CDR1 SEHNR, CDR2 FQNEAQ (reference sequence). The CDR3 loop spans 15 amino acids. Trimming cost V 6 bases and J 2 bases; bases outside gene matches: 9. In DNA form, the CDR3 reads TGTGCCAGCAGGGCTCTGGGGACAGGACCCTACGAGCAGTACTTC. It translates to CASRALGTGPYEQYF.

V and J are TRBV7-9 and TRBJ2-3, with a possible D match to TRBD2 (5 bases). The germline CDR1 and CDR2 sequences are SEHNR and FQNEAQ (reference sequence). The CDR3 covers 14 residues. The germline V and J ends were trimmed by 5 bases and 2 bases, with 11 bases remaining between them. CDR3 sequence (DNA): TGTGCCAGCAGCCCCAGCGGATACACAGATACGCAGTATTTT. This gives the protein CASSPSGYTDTQYF.

The chain joins TRBV27 to TRBJ1-1; D not resolved. Germline lookup yields CDR1 MNHEY and CDR2 SMNVEV (reference sequence). V lost 3 bases and J 3 bases, leaving 8 bases between the germline ends. The CDR3 extends over 13 amino acids. CDR3 amino acids: CASSFGPDTEAFF. Here the CDR3 DNA reads TGTGCCAGCAGTTTCGGACCAGACACTGAAGCTTTCTTT.

The chain combines TRBV15 with TRBJ2-1, with 10 positions matching TRBD2. J was trimmed by 0 bases and V by 4 bases; bases with no gene match: 6. CDR1 LNHNV and CDR2 YYDKDF come from the germline V gene (reference sequence). The CDR3 is made up of 17 amino acids. The CDR3 spells CATSTLAGGLSYNEQFF. The DNA of the CDR3 is TGTGCCACCAGCACCTTAGCGGGAGGACTCTCCTACAATGAGCAGTTCTTC.

This clone was counted between two and nine times. The chain combines TRBV6-5 with TRBJ2-3; 9 bases are shared with TRBD2. Germline-derived CDR1 and CDR2 are MNHEY and SVGAGI. Unmatched junction bases numbered 9, after V lost 10 bases and J lost 4 bases. The CDR3 spans 14 residues. As DNA, the CDR3 is TGTGCCAACATAGCGGGAGTAGCGCCAGATACGCAGTATTTT. Translated: CANIAGVAPDTQYF.

This clone was detected only a few times. The CDR3 protein is CSVAGTGGEWNTEAFF. The CDR3 DNA reads TGCAGCGTTGCCGGGACAGGGGGGGAGTGGAACACTGAAGCTTTCTTT. This chain links TRBV29-1 with TRBJ1-1, with 11 positions matching TRBD1. Unmatched junction bases numbered 8, after V lost 4 bases and J lost 1 base. Germline V lookup: CDR1 SQVTM, CDR2 ANQGSEA. CDR3 size: 16 residues. The variable domain in full, with the rest retrieved from reference TRBV29-1 and TRBJ1-1, is SAVISQKPSRDICQRGTSLTIQCQVDSQVTMMFWYRQQPGQSLTLIATANQGSEATYESGFVIDKFPISRPNLTFSTLTVSNMSPEDSSIYLCSVAGTGGEWNTEAFFGQGTRLTVV.

The sample holds one count of this clone. J is TRBJ2-5 and V is TRBV5-1; D assignment may be TRBD1 or TRBD2 (5 bases each). The CDR3 length is 16 residues. Germline lookup yields CDR1 SGHRS and CDR2 YFSETQ. V lost 1 base and J lost 2, with 15 bases in between. CDR3 nucleotides: TGCGCCAGCAGCTTGAGTTGGGGGAGACCACAAGAGACCCAGTACTTC. The encoded protein is CASSLSWGRPQETQYF.

The gene calls are TRBV7-2 and TRBJ1-5; D possibly corresponds to TRBD1 (5 bases). V was clipped by 5 bases and J by 3 bases, with 14 bases between them. Germline lookup yields CDR1 SGHTA and CDR2 FQGNSA. The CDR3 loop spans 15 amino acids. As DNA, the CDR3 is TGTGCCAGCAGCCACATGGAGGGGTTCAATCAGCCCCAGCATTTT. Its translation is CASSHMEGFNQPQHF.

The genes are TRBV28 and TRBJ2-5; weak D call: TRBD2 (6 bases). V was cut by 6 bases and J by 5 bases, with 10 bases left in between. This CDR3 has 12 amino acids. The germline V gene has CDR1 MDHEN and CDR2 SYDVKM. The CDR3 loop is CASSERVETQYF. Here the CDR3 DNA reads TGTGCCAGCAGCGAGCGGGTGGAGACCCAGTACTTC.

The gene calls are TRBV2 and TRBJ2-7; the D gene is possibly TRBD1 (5 bases). Germline V CDR1 and CDR2: SNHLY, FYNNEI. Trimming took 6 bases from V and 0 from J, leaving 9 bases between them. The CDR3 covers 13 residues. The CDR3, as DNA: TGTGCCAGCAGGGCTACAGGCTCCTACGAGCAGTACTTC. Protein sequence: CASRATGSYEQYF.

DNA of the CDR3: TGTGCCAGCAGCTTGAAGGGGGGAAGCACAGATACGCAGTATTTT. The encoded protein is CASSLKGGSTDTQYF. The gene calls are TRBV5-6 and TRBJ2-3; perhaps D is TRBD1 or TRBD2 (6 bases each). V gave up 1 base and J gave up 0 bases, with 9 bases separating them. The CDR3 consists of 15 residues. The V gene's germline CDR1 is SGHDT and CDR2 YYEEEE.

This clone was found a few times. The chain couples TRBV7-3 to TRBJ2-5, with 10 positions matching TRBD2. After removal of 2 bases from V and 5 bases from J, the junction contained 11 bases not matched to a gene. CDR3 length: 17 residues. Germline assignment: CDR1 SGHTA and CDR2 FQGTGA. The CDR3 nucleotides are TGTGCCAGCAGCTTAGGCTTCGGGACTAGCGTTTACGAGACCCAGTACTTC. This gives the protein CASSLGFGTSVYETQYF.

V and J are TRBV27 and TRBJ1-5, with unresolved D. CDR3 length equals 13 residues. Per the germline V gene, CDR1 is MNHEY and CDR2 is SMNVEV (reference sequence). V gave up 4 bases and J gave up 4 bases, with 8 bases separating them. The CDR3 bases are TGTGCCAGCAGTTACACAGTGAATCAGCCCCAGCATTTT. Protein sequence: CASSYTVNQPQHF.

The chain combines TRBV4-1 with TRBJ2-1; 9 bases agree with TRBD2. CDR3 size: 15 residues. Germline trimming cut 0 bases from V and 10 bases from J; bases unmatched to any gene: 7. Germline CDR1 and CDR2: MGHRA and YSYEKL. CDR3 coding DNA: TGCGCCAGCAGCCAAGACCGGACTAGCGAAAGAGAGCAGTTCTTC. Translated: CASSQDRTSEREQFF.